This T cell receptor beta chain was captured in a study of early T cells in non-severe SARS-CoV-2 infection (dated by TCRdb to the early 2020s). A note on the overall study: TCR sequencing used bulk RNA from unsorted whole blood, so alpha and beta chains could not be paired.

In this sample, this clonotype turned up a few times. No antigen is known for it. Base-call qualities are not available, and no considerably larger clone is one nucleotide away. A case-control design nested within a healthcare worker cohort in London, UK, was used, with weekly nasopharyngeal swab PCR tests and blood sampling performed. Between 23 and 31 March 2020, the week of the UK lockdown, healthcare workers were enrolled and then followed up weekly for as long as 16 weeks. From a lookup of the germline V gene, CDR1 and CDR2 are ENHRY and SYGVKD. Between the V and J ends, shortened by 8 bases and 6 bases respectively, the junction contains 13 bases. The CDR3, from cysteine to phenylalanine, totals 12 residues. Only CDR3 DNA remains: 36 bases, in frame from the first base. What the authors observed across the whole study: VDJdb matching was skewed toward anti-spike CD8 responses, so virus-specific expansions were likely underestimated and private and CD4 specificities were missed.

Libraries were built with 5' RACE. This sample was sequenced with a NextSeq 500. Unique molecular identifiers were attached to individual cDNA molecules in the TCR library protocol so that sequencing error and PCR bias could be corrected. TCR alpha and beta chains were both sequenced, and the abundances of alpha and beta sequences in each sample were closely correlated with each other. The authors' analysis ran thus. V gene, J gene and CDR3 annotation of TCR sequences was performed with Decombinator V4. TCRs were defined as expanded if a significant change between any two time points was detected under a Poisson model with p below 0.0001. TCR abundances were normalised to the total number of TCRs sequenced in each sample and reported as counts per million. TRAV1-2 paired with TRAJ12, TRAJ20 or TRAJ33 defined MAIT TCRs, while TRAV10 paired with TRAJ18 defined iNKT TCRs. VDJdb, accessed on 1 November 2021, was searched for TCRs annotated for CMV, EBV and SARS-CoV-2, and TCRs annotated for more than one antigen were excluded. TCRdb applied fastp at Q25 and MiXCR to the public reads, then kept only in-frame beta chains. Identical CDR3 proteins give one entry, which carries the most common genes and DNA. These V and J calls rely on TCRdb rather than the paper's analysis. The sample contains 40,000 to 55,000 distinct CDR3 sequences, 20% to 25% of them found a single time. The top ten hold approximately 4.5% of the sample.

The receptor comes from an adult who was a healthcare worker with PCR-confirmed SARS-CoV-2 infection or an uninfected control (not recorded which). The chain employs TRBV10-3 and TRBJ1-1; no D gene is confidently identified. Specimen: whole blood, collected at baseline. CDR3 region: CAIGVLAAEAFF. The DNA sequence follows: TGTGCCATCGGGGTCCTGGCGGCTGAAGCTTTCTTT.